The 32 T cell receptor beta chains below were found in one sample sequenced in a study of breast tumors, draining lymph nodes, adjacent tissues. Samples came from axillary lymph nodes draining the breast cancer. Via MiXCR, TCRdb re-called the multiplex PCR reads, giving one row per CDR3 protein. The profile shows about 300,000 distinct CDR3 sequences, under 35% of them singletons. The sample consisted of axillary lymph node tissue. Every receptor here comes from a female donor with breast cancer. Some clones in this sample may be carry-over from other donors' samples.

The sample holds one count of this clonotype. Possible read error: a much larger clone is one base away. The chain carries TRBV20-1 and TRBJ2-1; D is uncertain. The CDR3 is made up of 14 amino acids. The ends were cut back, 5 bases at V and 0 bases at J, with 11 bases in the middle. Germline CDR1 DFQATT, CDR2 SNEGSKA (reference sequence). CDR3 nucleotide sequence: TGCAGTGCTCCAGTCTCCAGCTCCTACAATGAGCAGTTCTTC. Translating gives CSAPVSSSYNEQFF.

Worth noting for this clonotype: A clone one base away is much larger, so this may be a read error. The V call is TRBV5-4, the J call TRBJ2-5; the match to TRBD2 covers 8 bases. Per the germline V gene, CDR1 is SGHNT and CDR2 is YYREEE (reference sequence). CDR3 length: 13 residues. CDR3 bases: TGTGCCAGCGGCTTGGGGCTAGCGGGTATCCAGTACTTC. Translation gives CASGLGLAGIQYF. Supplemented by reference TRBV5-4 and TRBJ2-5, the full variable domain reads ETGVTQSPTHLIKTRGQQVTLRCSSQSGHNTVSWYQQALGQGPQFIFQYYREEENGRGNFPPRFSGLQFPNYSSELNVNALELDDSALYLCASGLGLAGIQYFGPGTRLLVL.

This clonotype was seen at least ten times. One junction end does not reproduce the germline sequence, and a read error may be involved. This sequence joins TRBV7-8 and TRBJ2-4; TRBD2 aligns across 8 bases. This CDR3 comprises 14 residues. CDR1 SGHVS and CDR2 FQNEAQ come from the germline V gene. The DNA of the CDR3 is TGTGCCAGCAGCTTGACTAGCGCCAGAAACATTCAGTACTTC. Protein product: CASSLTSARNIQYF.

This clonotype was seen repeatedly, ten times or more. The V call is TRBV12-3 or TRBV12-4, the J call TRBJ2-5; the D is unclear. With 6 bases removed from V and 5 bases from J, the gap between germline ends came to 13 bases. This CDR3 has 13 residues. The CDR3: CASSPLVRETQYF. Written as DNA, the CDR3 is TGTGCCAGCAGCCCACTCGTTCGGGAGACCCAGTACTTC.

As concerns this clonotype: A junction end diverges from the germline sequence, so it may reflect a read error. The chain is built from TRBV3-1 and TRBJ1-5; the D is unclear. The germline CDR1 and CDR2 sequences are LGHDT and YNNKEL (reference sequence). This CDR3 contains 13 residues. The CDR3 loop is CASSQDVNQLQHF. As DNA, the CDR3 is TGTGCCAGCAGCCAAGATGTCAATCAGCTCCAGCATTTT.

This clonotype was recorded many times. The J gene is TRBJ2-1, the V gene TRBV7-9; D remains ambiguous. Per the germline V gene, CDR1 is SEHNR and CDR2 is FQNEAQ (reference sequence). The V and J ends lost 4 bases and 5 bases respectively, with 12 bases between them. This CDR3 has 14 residues. CDR3 sequence reads: CASSSRTEHNEQFF. The CDR3 nucleotides are TGTGCCAGCAGCTCCCGGACGGAGCACAATGAGCAGTTCTTC. Variable domain in full (rest from reference TRBV7-9 and TRBJ2-1): DTGVSQNPRHKITKRGQNVTFRCDPISEHNRLYWYRQTLGQGPEFLTYFQNEAQLEKSRLLSDRFSAERPKGSFSTLEIQRTEQGDSAMYLCASSSRTEHNEQFFGPGTRLTVL.

This clonotype was found many times. The rearrangement uses TRBV7-9 and TRBJ2-7; 9 positions match TRBD1. Germline values: CDR1 SEHNR, CDR2 FQNEAQ (reference sequence). The CDR3 has 15 residues. Unmatched junction bases numbered 8, after V lost 3 bases and J lost 5 bases. CDR3 bases: TGTGCCAGCAGCTTTTCGGGACAGGGTACCCACGAGCAGTACTTC. It translates to CASSFSGQGTHEQYF.

In this sample, this clonotype turned up once. Compared with germline, one end of the junction differs, possibly owing to a read error. The rearrangement joins TRBV5-1 to TRBJ2-2; TRBD1 matches 11 bases. This CDR3 spans 15 amino acids. Germline lookup yields CDR1 SGHRS and CDR2 YFSETQ. CDR3 residues: CASRLGQGATGKLFF. The CDR3 DNA is TGCGCCAGCAGACTAGGACAGGGGGCTACCGGGAAGCTGTTTTTT.

V and J are TRBV27 and TRBJ1-1; TRBD1 agrees at 9 bases. CDR3 length equals 14 residues. Germline V gene data show CDR1 as MNHEY and CDR2 as SMNVEV (reference sequence). Trimming cost V 3 bases and J 6 bases; bases outside gene matches: 5. The CDR3 DNA is TGTGCCAGCAGTTTCAGTGGACAGGGGCCTGAAGCTTTCTTT. It is translated as CASSFSGQGPEAFF.

A note on this clonotype: The conserved phenylalanine or tryptophan normally closing the CDR3 is absent here, so this likely arose from a read error. No DNA is shown, since the ends of the CDR3 on it are uncertain; the CDR3 is the one TCRdb lists. The chain uses TRBV10-3 and TRBJ1-6. Germline V gene data show CDR1 as ENHRY and CDR2 as SYGVKD. The CDR3 region is 8 residues in length, termini included. This CDR3 is CAISENLA.

This clonotype has at least ten counts. The chain is built from TRBV29-1 and TRBJ2-1, with D possibly TRBD1 on 6 matching bases. The V end was cut by 5 bases, the J end by 6 bases, with 14 bases between. Per the germline V gene, CDR1 is SQVTM and CDR2 is ANQGSEA. CDR3 size: 13 residues. CDR3 DNA: TGCAGCGTTCTTCTACAGGGCCCCAATGAGCAGTTCTTC. This translates into CSVLLQGPNEQFF.

The chain links TRBV25-1 to TRBJ2-7; 14 bases are a match to TRBD2. This CDR3 is built from 15 residues. V lost 6 bases, J lost 3 bases, and 4 bases stayed unmatched. Germline CDR1 is MGHDK and CDR2 is SYGVNS. The CDR3 DNA reads as TGTGCCAGCAGCCGGACTAGCGGGAGGCTCTACGAGCAGTACTTC. This sequence encodes CASSRTSGRLYEQYF.

A note on this clonotype: A much more abundant neighbour one base away suggests this may be a read error. This chain links TRBV24-1 with TRBJ2-7; 10 bases map to TRBD1. Germline CDR1 and CDR2: KGHDR and SFDVKD. This CDR3 region has 14 residues. The CDR3 sequence is CTTGPGQGIAEQYF. CDR3 in DNA: TGTACCACCGGCCCGGGACAGGGGATTGCCGAGCAGTACTTC.

This clonotype was detected many times. The chain uses TRBV5-1 and TRBJ1-5; no definite D call. Germline loops: CDR1 SGHRS, CDR2 YFSETQ. Trimming cost V 1 base and J 5 bases, with 10 bases left between them. The CDR3 runs to 14 residues. The CDR3 DNA reads as TGCGCCAGCAGCTTGTCCGGAGAGGATCAGCCCCAGCATTTT. The encoded protein is CASSLSGEDQPQHF.

This clonotype has at least ten counts. This chain connects TRBV11-3 to TRBJ2-7; 10 nucleotides agree with TRBD1. Germline CDR1 is SGHNT and CDR2 is YENEEA. The length of the CDR3 is 14 residues. The ends lost 4 bases at V and 5 bases at J; junction bases unmatched: 5. CDR3 coding DNA: TGTGCCAGCAGCTCGGGACAGGGGTACCACGAGCAGTACTTC. The encoded protein is CASSSGQGYHEQYF.

This clonotype was found many times. CDR3 in amino acids: CSASGTPSSYEQYF. As DNA, the CDR3 is TGCAGTGCTAGCGGGACACCGAGCTCCTACGAGCAGTACTTC. V is TRBV20-1 and J is TRBJ2-7; D might be TRBD1 (6 bases). Trimming removed 3 bases at V and 0 bases at J, with 12 bases between. Germline V gene data show CDR1 as DFQATT and CDR2 as SNEGSKA (reference sequence). This CDR3 has 14 amino acids.

The gene calls are TRBV19 and TRBJ2-1; D remains ambiguous. Per germline, CDR1 LNHDA and CDR2 SQIVND (reference sequence). The CDR3 length is 15 residues. V was cut by 3 bases and J by 7 bases, with 16 bases left in between. The CDR3 sequence is CASSMKAATWNEQFF. In DNA form, the CDR3 reads TGTGCCAGTAGTATGAAGGCGGCCACTTGGAATGAGCAGTTCTTC.

This clonotype has ten or more counts. The rearrangement joins TRBV14 to TRBJ2-5, with D perhaps matching TRBD2 (7 bases). Germline loops: CDR1 SGHDN, CDR2 FVKESK. The CDR3 is 17 residues long. Trimming took off 1 base at V and 3 bases at J, with 18 bases between the two ends. Here the CDR3 reads CASSQGSRGRGKETQYF. CDR3 DNA: TGTGCCAGCAGCCAAGGGAGTCGGGGGCGGGGGAAAGAGACCCAGTACTTC. The full variable domain, in which reference TRBV14 and TRBJ2-5 provide the parts outside the CDR3, is EAGVTQFPSHSVIEKGQTVTLRCDPISGHDNLYWYRRVMGKEIKFLLHFVKESKQDESGMPNNRFLAERTGGTYSTLKVQPAELEDSGVYFCASSQGSRGRGKETQYFGPGTRLLVL.

The chain couples TRBV9 to TRBJ2-1; 11 nucleotides match TRBD2. CDR1 is SGDLS and CDR2 is YYNGEE in the germline V gene. J gave up 9 bases and V 4 bases, and 15 bases lay outside the gene matches. The CDR3 loop spans 17 amino acids. The CDR3: CASSTSLPGTSGTEQFF. The CDR3 nucleotides read TGTGCCAGCAGCACCTCACTGCCCGGGACTAGCGGCACTGAGCAGTTCTTC.

The chain couples TRBV28 to TRBJ2-7; D remains unclear. This CDR3 has 13 amino acids. The V and J ends lost 10 bases and 3 bases respectively, with 16 bases between them. In germline, CDR1 is MDHEN, CDR2 SYDVKM. CDR3 protein: CATEEPNLYEQYF. The CDR3 DNA follows: TGTGCCACCGAGGAGCCAAATCTCTACGAGCAGTACTTC. The whole variable domain, remainder taken from reference TRBV28 and TRBJ2-7, is DVKVTQSSRYLVKRTGEKVFLECVQDMDHENMFWYRQDPGLGLRLIYFSYDVKMKEKGDIPEGYSVSREKKERFSLILESASTNQTSMYLCATEEPNLYEQYFGPGTRLTVT.

Comments on this clonotype: This clone may be a read error of a much larger clone one base away. This sequence joins TRBV5-5 and TRBJ1-2; 7 positions match TRBD1. The CDR3 has 15 residues. Germline V lookup: CDR1 SGHKS, CDR2 YYEKEE (reference sequence). The chain's CDR3 is CASSPGTASNYGYAF. CDR3 sequence (DNA): TGTGCCAGCAGCCCCGGGACAGCCTCTAACTATGGCTACGCCTTC.

This clonotype was seen ten or more times. The V call is TRBV11-3, the J call TRBJ1-2; a weak D match, TRBD1 (6 bases). The CDR3 has 15 residues. Per the germline V gene, CDR1 is SGHNT and CDR2 is YENEEA. Trimming shortened V by 0 bases and J by 4 bases, and 12 bases separated the two germline ends. The CDR3 is CASSLEGGYGYGYTF. The DNA of the CDR3 is TGTGCCAGCAGCTTAGAGGGGGGCTATGGCTATGGCTACACCTTC.

This clonotype was counted ten times or more. The V call is TRBV7-2, the J call TRBJ2-5, with TRBD2 identical over 10 bases. The V and J ends lost 6 bases and 4 bases, in that order; junction bases with no gene match: 8. From germline, CDR1 is SGHTA and CDR2 FQGNSA. This CDR3 region has 15 residues. The CDR3 DNA is TGTGCCAGCAGACTATCTAGCGGGAGTCGAGAGACCCAGTACTTC. Protein product: CASRLSSGSRETQYF.

Turning to this clonotype: Given a much more abundant clone one base away, this may be a read error. This chain connects TRBV11-2 to TRBJ2-2; tentative D call: TRBD2 (6 bases). CDR3 size: 17 residues. CDR1 and CDR2 from the germline V gene are SGHAT and FQNNGV. V lost 2 bases and J lost 4, with 17 bases in between. CDR3 protein: CASSLRGTPQSTGELFF. The DNA of the CDR3 is TGTGCCAGCAGCTTAAGAGGGACTCCTCAGAGCACCGGGGAGCTGTTTTTT.

This clonotype was seen ten or more times. V and J are TRBV9 and TRBJ2-7; the match to TRBD2 covers 8 bases. Trimming cost V 0 bases and J 4 bases; bases outside gene matches: 6. The CDR3 length is 15 residues. Germline loops: CDR1 SGDLS, CDR2 YYNGEE. The CDR3 loop reads CASSVGGSGNYEQYF. The CDR3 DNA sequence: TGTGCCAGCAGCGTAGGAGGTAGCGGGAATTACGAGCAGTACTTC.

Many counts were recorded for this clonotype. This chain connects TRBV11-3 to TRBJ1-3; 7 nucleotides line up with TRBD1. There are 16 residues in the CDR3. J was trimmed by 0 bases and V by 0 bases; bases with no gene match: 2. The germline V gene has CDR1 SGHNT and CDR2 YENEEA. DNA of the CDR3: TGTGCCAGCAGCTTAGAGGGGACAGTCTCTGGAAACACCATATATTTT. Its translation is CASSLEGTVSGNTIYF.

Regarding this clonotype: The DNA is omitted, as the CDR3 cannot be located on it reliably, and the CDR3 follows TCRdb's listing. V is TRBV10-3 and J is TRBJ2-2; the table's D call of TRBD2 was not tested on the DNA. The CDR3 has 23 residues if both end residues are counted. CDR1 and CDR2 from the germline V gene are ENHRY and SYGVKD. The CDR3 sequence: CAISSGGTAYEQYFGPGTGELFF.

There are many counts of this clonotype. The chain links TRBV20-1 to TRBJ2-3; D perhaps matches TRBD2 (6 bases). Trimming left V 0 bases short and J 5 bases short, with 9 bases between. The CDR3 is 13 amino acids. Per the germline V gene, CDR1 is DFQATT and CDR2 is SNEGSKA (reference sequence). The CDR3 bases are TGCAGTGCTAGAGACGGGAGTAGAGATACGCAGTATTTT. Its translation: CSARDGSRDTQYF.

Details on this clonotype: This sequence may be a read error, since a much larger clone differs from it by one base. The chain employs TRBV11-2 and TRBJ2-1; D unclear. The CDR3 loop spans 14 amino acids. Trimming shortened V by 1 base and J by 6 bases, and 10 bases separated the two germline ends. Germline V lookup: CDR1 SGHAT, CDR2 FQNNGV. CDR3 nucleotides: TGTGCCAGCAGCTTAGGCTTTACCTCCAATGAGCAGTTCTTC. It specifies CASSLGFTSNEQFF.

This clonotype occurred many times. The genes are TRBV20-1 and TRBJ2-2; 9 nucleotides align to TRBD2. Germline values: CDR1 DFQATT, CDR2 SNEGSKA (reference sequence). Losses at the gene ends were 3 bases for V and 7 bases for J; bases not matched to a gene: 12. The length of the CDR3 is 16 residues. For the CDR3, the DNA is TGCAGTGCTAGGACCGGGACTAGCTTCTCGGTCGGGGAGCTGTTTTTT. Amino acids: CSARTGTSFSVGELFF.

This clonotype was detected ten times or more. The chain carries TRBV20-1 and TRBJ2-7; 7 positions agree with TRBD2. CDR3 length equals 12 residues. V lost 6 bases, J lost 6 bases, and 8 bases stayed unmatched. Germline loops: CDR1 DFQATT, CDR2 SNEGSKA (reference sequence). The CDR3 DNA reads TGCAGTGCGCAGGGAGGGAAGGGCGAGCAGTACTTC. Translation gives CSAQGGKGEQYF.

The V call is TRBV2, the J call TRBJ1-1; D ambiguous. There are 13 residues in the CDR3. Trimming cost V 5 bases and J 5 bases, with 12 bases left between them. Germline CDR1 and CDR2: SNHLY and FYNNEI. The CDR3 DNA reads TGTGCCAGCAGTCTGTTAGCGCAGACTGAAGCTTTCTTT. Protein: CASSLLAQTEAFF.